The 30 T cell receptor beta chains below all came from one sample that was sequenced in a study of T cell repertoires in cytomegalovirus infection. Their target antigens are unknown. Each CDR3 protein is one row after TCRdb ran MiXCR on the reads. The sample holds about 700,000 distinct CDR3 sequences, roughly 33% seen once. The sample here was cultured PBMCs, taken from culture after CMV antigen stimulation. The receptors shown here come from a human donor in good health (CMV status not recorded). Some clones in this sample may be carry-over from other donors' samples.

This chain uses TRBV29-1 with TRBJ2-5; D remains ambiguous. Germline V gene lookup returns CDR1 SQVTM and CDR2 ANQGSEA. Trimming cost V 4 bases and J 4 bases, with 10 bases left between them. The CDR3 is 12 amino acids. CDR3 in DNA: TGCAGCGTTGTTTCCCCGGGAGAGACCCAGTACTTC. Protein sequence: CSVVSPGETQYF.

This clonotype was found a few times. This chain joins TRBV7-9 and TRBJ2-7, with 7 bases aligning to TRBD2. V was clipped by 5 bases and J by 9 bases; unmatched bases: 7. Per the germline V gene, CDR1 is SEHNR and CDR2 is FQNEAQ (reference sequence). CDR3 length equals 12 residues. CDR3 DNA sequence: TGTGCCAGCAGCCCTTCGGGGGGATGGCAGTACTTC. Protein: CASSPSGGWQYF.

This clonotype was picked up one time. This CDR3 reads CASSPDGGGTNTEAFF. Written as DNA, the CDR3 is TGTGCCAGCAGCCCCGATGGTGGGGGGACGAACACTGAAGCTTTCTTT. V gene TRBV7-2 combines with J gene TRBJ1-1, with D perhaps matching TRBD1 (5 bases). The V gene lost 5 bases and the J gene lost 1 base, with 17 bases spanning the gap. The length of the CDR3 is 16 residues. Per germline, CDR1 SGHTA and CDR2 FQGNSA.

Only a few counts were recorded for this clonotype. The rearrangement uses TRBV24-1 and TRBJ2-3; D remains unclear. The germline gives CDR1 KGHDR, CDR2 SFDVKD. The CDR3 totals 13 residues. Between the trimmed V and J ends, which lost 5 bases and 11 bases, there was a span of 16 bases. The CDR3 region is CATSAGSPKVQYF. The CDR3 nucleotides read TGTGCCACCAGTGCGGGCTCCCCGAAGGTGCAGTATTTT.

This chain uses TRBV7-2 with TRBJ2-1; possibly TRBD2 for D (7 bases). With 3 bases removed from V and 7 bases from J, the gap between germline ends came to 19 bases. CDR1 is SGHTA, CDR2 FQGNSA, per germline. This CDR3 has 16 residues. Here the CDR3 reads CASSFRRGGGPNEQFF. The CDR3, as DNA: TGTGCCAGCAGCTTCCGCAGGGGCGGGGGACCAAATGAGCAGTTCTTC.

This chain connects TRBV19 to TRBJ2-3; 7 nucleotides agree with TRBD2. Trimming at V came to 0 bases and at J to 2 bases, leaving 2 bases not matched to a gene. CDR3 length: 15 residues. Germline assignment: CDR1 LNHDA and CDR2 SQIVND (reference sequence). CDR3 DNA: TGTGCCAGTAGTATAGATCGACTAGCCACAGATACGCAGTATTTT. Its protein product is CASSIDRLATDTQYF.

This clonotype was recorded a few times. The chain is built from TRBV7-2 and TRBJ2-6; TRBD1 is a possible D gene (5 bases). Germline assignment: CDR1 SGHTA and CDR2 FQGNSA. The V end lost 5 bases, the J end lost 0 bases, and 20 bases lay between the germline ends. The CDR3 is 19 residues long. The CDR3 DNA reads as TGTGCCAGCAGCCAAAAGGCAGCGAACAGGATCTCTGGGGCCAACGTCCTGACTTTC. Its protein is CASSQKAANRISGANVLTF.

In its sample, this clonotype was seen a few times. This chain joins TRBV6-8 and TRBJ2-2, with 9 bases lining up with TRBD1. Trimming at V came to 6 bases and at J to 1 base, leaving 9 bases not matched to a gene. The CDR3 spans 17 residues. Looked up from germline, CDR1 is MNHGY and CDR2 is SAAAGT. CDR3 amino acids: CASSTYTGGKNTGELFF. The CDR3, as DNA: TGTGCCAGCAGCACCTATACAGGGGGCAAGAACACCGGGGAGCTGTTTTTT.

This clonotype was detected only a few times. V gene TRBV4-1 combines with J gene TRBJ1-2, with 9 bases identical to TRBD1. Germline loops: CDR1 MGHRA, CDR2 YSYEKL. The CDR3 sequence is 14 residues long. The ends lost 2 bases at V and 14 bases at J; junction bases unmatched: 12. CDR3 sequence (DNA): TGCGCCAGCAGCCAACCGGGACAGGGTATGGCTAGGACCTTC. It codes for CASSQPGQGMARTF.

This rearrangement joins TRBV12-3 or TRBV12-4 to TRBJ1-5, with a weak D call TRBD1 (5 bases). The CDR3 covers 13 residues. The germline V and J ends were trimmed by 8 bases and 11 bases, with 19 bases remaining between them. The chain's CDR3 is CASGPQGFTAQHF. The CDR3 nucleotides are TGTGCCAGCGGACCCCAGGGCTTTACGGCCCAGCATTTT.

This clonotype occurred a few times. The J gene is TRBJ1-5, the V gene TRBV6-1; the D gene is possibly TRBD1 (6 bases). With 6 bases removed from V and 6 bases from J, the gap between germline ends came to 15 bases. The CDR3 consists of 14 residues. Germline CDR1 is MNHNS and CDR2 is SASEGT. The CDR3: CASSQNTGPQPQHF. In DNA form, the CDR3 reads TGTGCCAGCAGCCAAAATACAGGGCCTCAGCCCCAGCATTTT.

The CDR3 DNA is TGTGCCAGCAGTGAGCAGGGACAGCTAGCCAAAAACATTCAGTACTTC. Its protein is CASSEQGQLAKNIQYF. The chain uses TRBV6-1 and TRBJ2-4; 7 bases line up with TRBD1. Germline CDR1 and CDR2: MNHNS and SASEGT. The CDR3 covers 16 residues. The ends lost 3 bases at V and 0 bases at J; junction bases unmatched: 5.

In its sample, this clonotype was seen many times. J is TRBJ2-7 and V is TRBV7-2, with TRBD2 as a possible D gene (6 bases). From germline, CDR1 is SGHTA and CDR2 FQGNSA. V shed 5 bases and J shed 3 bases, with 17 bases lying between them. CDR3 length: 15 amino acids. Here the CDR3 DNA reads TGTGCCAGCAGCGCGAAACTAGCATTAGGCTACGAGCAGTACTTC. Protein: CASSAKLALGYEQYF.

This chain joins TRBV11-2 and TRBJ1-2; unclear D gene. The CDR3 length is 11 residues. With 5 bases removed from V and 8 bases from J, the gap between germline ends came to 9 bases. Germline V gives CDR1 SGHAT, CDR2 FQNNGV. CDR3 protein: CASSRYPGYTF. As DNA, the CDR3 is TGTGCCAGCAGCCGGTATCCGGGCTACACCTTC.

This clonotype has only a few counts. This sequence joins TRBV7-9 and TRBJ1-2; D might be TRBD1 (5 bases). The V gene lost 5 bases and the J gene lost 4 bases, with 17 bases spanning the gap. The CDR3 covers 15 residues. Germline V gene sequence: CDR1 SEHNR, CDR2 FQNEAQ (reference sequence). DNA of the CDR3: TGTGCCAGCAGCCGACAGACCAGCGGAGTCTATGGCTACACCTTC. Amino acid sequence: CASSRQTSGVYGYTF.

This clonotype was seen more than once but under ten times. The V gene is TRBV7-2, the J gene TRBJ2-1; D gene uncertain. V lost 4 bases, J lost 9 bases, and 10 bases lay in between. CDR1 SGHTA and CDR2 FQGNSA come from the germline V gene. This CDR3 spans 12 amino acids. In nucleotides, the CDR3 is TGTGCCAGCAGCTCCCTCACGGGTGAGCAGTTCTTC. This gives the protein CASSSLTGEQFF.

The chain links TRBV7-2 to TRBJ2-3; D is ambiguous. Trimming left V 5 bases short and J 2 bases short, with 11 bases between. The CDR3 has 14 residues. Per germline, CDR1 SGHTA and CDR2 FQGNSA. The DNA of the CDR3 is TGTGCCAGCAGCCTATTCGGGCCCACAGATACGCAGTATTTT. Protein: CASSLFGPTDTQYF. Looking up the rest from reference TRBV7-2 and TRBJ2-3 gives the full variable domain: GAGVSQSPSNKVTEKGKDVELRCDPISGHTALYWYRQSLGQGLEFLIYFQGNSAPDKSGLPSDRFSAERTGGSVSTLTIQRTQQEDSAVYLCASSLFGPTDTQYFGPGTRLTVL.

In this sample, this clonotype turned up many times. V gene TRBV7-2 combines with J gene TRBJ2-3; 8 nucleotides line up with TRBD2. This CDR3 comprises 14 residues. V lost 8 bases to trimming and J lost 1 base; unmatched junction nucleotides: 5. Per the germline V gene, CDR1 is SGHTA and CDR2 is FQGNSA. The DNA for the CDR3 is TGTGCCAGCCAGCGGGGGAGGGGCACAGATACGCAGTATTTT. It yields the protein CASQRGRGTDTQYF.

This clonotype occurred many times. V usage is TRBV7-2 and J usage is TRBJ1-5; D gene uncertain. The germline CDR1 and CDR2 sequences are SGHTA and FQGNSA. This CDR3 has 13 residues. The germline V and J ends were trimmed by 5 bases and 9 bases, with 14 bases remaining between them. As DNA, the CDR3 is TGTGCCAGCAGCCTCCGGAGGGAGTGGCCCCAGCATTTT. Protein product: CASSLRREWPQHF.

V is TRBV12-3 or TRBV12-4 and J is TRBJ1-1; D perhaps matches TRBD1 (5 bases). The CDR3 has 15 amino acids. V was trimmed by 6 bases and J by 3 bases, leaving 17 bases between them. CDR3 residues: CASSIIGWGDTEAFF. As DNA, the CDR3 is TGTGCCAGCAGCATTATTGGGTGGGGGGACACTGAAGCTTTCTTT.

This clonotype was seen a handful of times. The V call is TRBV20-1, the J call TRBJ2-7, with 8 bases fitting TRBD2. The CDR3 runs 13 residues. Looked up from germline, CDR1 is DFQATT and CDR2 is SNEGSKA (reference sequence). With V trimmed by 8 bases and J by 0 bases, 6 bases remained unmatched. CDR3 loop: CSISGDYSYEQYF. DNA of the CDR3: TGCAGTATTAGCGGGGACTACTCCTACGAGCAGTACTTC.

This CDR3 is CASSLGRAPQETQYF. The CDR3 coding sequence is TGTGCCAGTAGCCTTGGAAGAGCGCCACAAGAGACCCAGTACTTC. V gene TRBV19 combines with J gene TRBJ2-5; D gene ambiguous. Trimming stripped 6 bases from V and 2 bases from J, with 16 bases between. Germline values: CDR1 LNHDA, CDR2 SQIVND (reference sequence). The CDR3 is 15 amino acids.

This clonotype was detected a few times. The chain couples TRBV7-2 to TRBJ2-1; D is undetermined. This CDR3 has 13 residues. V was shortened by 5 bases and J by 6 bases, with 11 bases between the two germline ends. Germline values: CDR1 SGHTA, CDR2 FQGNSA. This CDR3 is CASSPPARNEQFF. DNA for the CDR3: TGTGCCAGCAGCCCCCCGGCTCGCAATGAGCAGTTCTTC.

The chain combines TRBV27 with TRBJ2-3; D not certain. The CDR3 has 17 residues. Trimming pared 5 bases from V and 0 bases from J, leaving 18 bases between. Germline values: CDR1 MNHEY, CDR2 SMNVEV (reference sequence). CDR3: CASSTQESGRSTDTQYF. Here the CDR3 DNA reads TGTGCCAGCAGTACTCAGGAGTCAGGTCGAAGCACAGATACGCAGTATTTT.

This chain links TRBV7-4 with TRBJ2-7; 8 nucleotides agree with TRBD2. The trim removed 4 bases at V and 5 bases at J, leaving 22 bases unmatched. Germline CDR1 reads SGHVT; CDR2 reads SQSDAQ. The CDR3 spans 19 residues. CDR3 sequence (DNA): TGTGCCAGCAGCTCCCCTAGGGGTCCGGGTAGCGGGATTAGCGACGAGCAGTACTTC. It is translated as CASSSPRGPGSGISDEQYF.

This clonotype occurred many times. This chain joins TRBV7-2 and TRBJ2-7, with unresolved D. The length of the CDR3 is 14 residues. The germline V gene has CDR1 SGHTA and CDR2 FQGNSA. Trimming pared 5 bases from V and 2 bases from J, leaving 13 bases between. Here the CDR3 reads CASSPRLTTYEQYF. For the CDR3, the DNA is TGTGCCAGCAGCCCTCGGCTAACCACCTACGAGCAGTACTTC.

This clonotype has more than one count but fewer than ten. The chain employs TRBV2 and TRBJ2-5; TRBD2 matches 10 bases. Germline values: CDR1 SNHLY, CDR2 FYNNEI. This CDR3 contains 14 residues. J lost 13 bases, V lost 6 bases, and 14 bases had no gene match. CDR3 nucleotide sequence: TGTGCCAGCAGGGCCCGGGCTAGCGGGGGCCCCTCGTACTTC. Its translation is CASRARASGGPSYF.

The chain couples TRBV28 to TRBJ1-1; D is unclear. CDR1 and CDR2 from the germline V gene are MDHEN and SYDVKM. This CDR3 comprises 15 residues. Trimming stripped 3 bases from V and 0 bases from J, with 11 bases between. CDR3 in amino acids: CASSLESPLNTEAFF. DNA of the CDR3: TGTGCCAGCAGTTTGGAGTCGCCACTGAACACTGAAGCTTTCTTT. The full variable domain, its missing parts supplied by reference TRBV28 and TRBJ1-1, is DVKVTQSSRYLVKRTGEKVFLECVQDMDHENMFWYRQDPGLGLRLIYFSYDVKMKEKGDIPEGYSVSREKKERFSLILESASTNQTSMYLCASSLESPLNTEAFFGQGTRLTVV.

This rearrangement joins TRBV20-1 to TRBJ2-6; D perhaps matches TRBD2 (5 bases). This CDR3 is 16 amino acids long. The ends were cut back, 0 bases at V and 0 bases at J, with 9 bases in the middle. Germline loops: CDR1 DFQATT, CDR2 SNEGSKA (reference sequence). The CDR3 DNA follows: TGCAGTGCTAGAGAGGGAGTAGCCTCTGGGGCCAACGTCCTGACTTTC. Amino acid sequence: CSAREGVASGANVLTF.

The chain has TRBV7-2 and TRBJ2-1, with D possibly TRBD2 on 6 matching bases. Germline CDR1 reads SGHTA; CDR2 reads FQGNSA. The CDR3 consists of 14 residues. V lost 1 base and J 9 bases, leaving 13 bases between the germline ends. DNA of the CDR3: TGTGCCAGCAGCTTAGAATTTAGCGGCATTGAGCAGTTCTTC. This codes for CASSLEFSGIEQFF.